The 14 T cell receptor beta chains in this list originate from one sample, sequenced in a study of Tregs in tolerant kidney transplant recipients. Here immunoSEQ multiplex PCR was the method, and the copy in TCRdb shows in-frame clones only, minus some. The sample holds about 240,000 clones, 84% seen once. The sequencing sample was made of CD4+ T cells from blood. The source is a human donor in good health.

The chain uses TRBV21-1 and TRBJ1-5; the table's D call of TRBD1 was not tested on the DNA. TRBV21-1 is described as a pseudogene. The CDR3 covers 15 residues. CDR3 nucleotide sequence: TGTGCCAGCAGCAAGTCAAACAGGACCAATCAGCCCCAGCATTTT. This encodes CASSKSNRTNQPQHF.

The genes are TRBV5-1 and TRBJ2-3, with TRBD2 matching 9 bases. Germline trimming cut 0 bases from V and 3 bases from J; bases unmatched to any gene: 5. CDR1 is SGHRS and CDR2 is YFSETQ in the germline V gene. The CDR3 length is 16 residues. This CDR3 reads CASSLAVSGRTDTQYF. The CDR3 DNA follows: TGCGCCAGCAGCTTGGCTGTTAGCGGGAGAACAGATACGCAGTATTTT.

V is TRBV6-1 and J is TRBJ1-5; D perhaps matches TRBD1 (6 bases). V lost 6 bases and J 1 base, leaving 13 bases between the germline ends. The CDR3 is 15 residues long. Germline lookup yields CDR1 MNHNS and CDR2 SASEGT. The CDR3 here is CASSQLRGSNQPQHF. In nucleotides, the CDR3 is TGTGCCAGCAGCCAACTGAGGGGGAGCAATCAGCCCCAGCATTTT.

In the case of this clone: A single base is all that separates this from a far larger clone, so a read error is likely. The chain has TRBV10-1 and TRBJ1-2, with unresolved D. Germline values: CDR1 WNHNN, CDR2 SYGVQD (reference sequence). CDR3 size: 14 residues. The DNA for the CDR3 is TGCGCCCGCAGTGAGTCGACCGCATCCAGCGGCTACACCTTC. Translating gives CARSESTASSGYTF.

The chain combines TRBV19 with TRBJ2-7; D call uncertain. V dropped 5 bases and J dropped 3 bases, with 8 bases sitting between them. CDR1 is LNHDA and CDR2 is SQIVND in the germline V gene (reference sequence). The CDR3 is 12 residues long. The CDR3, as DNA: TGTGCCAGTAGTGCTCAAGGCTACGAGCAGTACTTC. The encoded protein is CASSAQGYEQYF.

This clone appeared a few times. The chain carries TRBV6-1 and TRBJ1-2, with a possible D match to TRBD1 (5 bases). Germline-derived CDR1 and CDR2 are MNHNS and SASEGT. V was cut by 6 bases and J by 2 bases, with 13 bases left in between. This CDR3 has 14 amino acids. DNA of the CDR3: TGTGCCAGCAGGTTGGCCGGGACCAACTATGGCTACACCTTC. This encodes CASRLAGTNYGYTF.

The gene calls are TRBV7-9 and TRBJ2-5, with D possibly being TRBD1 (6 bases). The closer fit of TRBJ2-7 to the DNA end suggests the J call may be wrong. Germline CDR1 reads SEHNR; CDR2 reads FQNEAQ (reference sequence). The CDR3 length is 14 residues. Here the CDR3 reads CASSPRTEGYEQYF. CDR3 DNA: TGTGCCAGCAGCCCCCGGACAGAGGGCTACGAGCAGTACTTC.

This clone was recorded a few times. V usage is TRBV21-1 and J usage is TRBJ2-7; no check of the table's D call, TRBD1, against the DNA was made. TRBV21-1 is deemed a pseudogene. This CDR3 spans 16 amino acids. CDR3 sequence reads: CASSPFNREVFYEQYF. As DNA, the CDR3 is TGTGCCAGCAGCCCTTTCAACAGGGAAGTTTTCTACGAGCAGTACTTC.

V gene TRBV5-1 combines with J gene TRBJ1-1; tentative D call: TRBD1 (6 bases). This CDR3 is 16 amino acids long. The ends were cut back, 0 bases at V and 5 bases at J, with 17 bases in the middle. From germline, CDR1 is SGHRS and CDR2 YFSETQ. In DNA, the CDR3 is TGCGCCAGCAGCTTGGGTGCCAGGGGAACGGGGACTGAAGCTTTCTTT. As protein: CASSLGARGTGTEAFF. The full variable domain, its missing parts supplied by reference TRBV5-1 and TRBJ1-1, is KAGVTQTPRYLIKTRGQQVTLSCSPISGHRSVSWYQQTPGQGLQFLFEYFSETQRNKGNFPGRFSGRQFSNSRSEMNVSTLELGDSALYLCASSLGARGTGTEAFFGQGTRLTVV.

This chain links TRBV18 with TRBJ1-1, with 11 bases that match TRBD1. V was pared by 3 bases and J by 4 bases, with 1 base of the junction left unmatched. Germline lookup yields CDR1 KGHSH and CDR2 LQKENI. CDR3 length equals 14 residues. CDR3 in amino acids: CASSPDRGLTEAFF. The CDR3 DNA is TGTGCCAGCTCACCGGACAGGGGGCTCACTGAAGCTTTCTTT.

The genes are TRBV4-1 and TRBJ1-2; 8 bases match TRBD1. V shed 1 base and J 2 bases; nucleotides not matched to a gene: 12. Germline loops: CDR1 MGHRA, CDR2 YSYEKL. The CDR3 loop spans 18 amino acids. In DNA form, the CDR3 reads TGCGCCAGCAGCCAAGGCCCCCGGACAGGGAGCTTCAACTATGGCTACACCTTC. Translated: CASSQGPRTGSFNYGYTF.

J is TRBJ2-5 and V is TRBV11-3; TRBD2 aligns across 9 bases. CDR1 is SGHNT and CDR2 is YENEEA in the germline V gene. V was clipped by 2 bases and J by 1 base; unmatched bases: 2. The CDR3 has 15 amino acids. The CDR3 DNA reads TGTGCCAGCAGCTTAAGCGGGGGGACCCAAGAGACCCAGTACTTC. Translated: CASSLSGGTQETQYF.

The chain uses TRBV5-4 and TRBJ1-2; D not resolved. CDR1 and CDR2 from the germline V gene are SGHNT and YYREEE (reference sequence). V lost 2 bases and J lost 4, with 6 bases in between. CDR3 length: 12 amino acids. The CDR3 region has the DNA TGTGCCAGCAGCTTTCGGGGCTATGGCTACACCTTC. Translation gives CASSFRGYGYTF.

This clone was counted between two and nine times. The gene calls are TRBV11-2 and TRBJ2-7; D may match TRBD1 or TRBD2 (6 bases each). Per the germline V gene, CDR1 is SGHAT and CDR2 is FQNNGV. V lost 5 bases, J lost 7 bases, and 21 bases lay in between. CDR3 length: 15 residues. The CDR3 region is CASSPSGALKIEQYF. The CDR3 DNA follows: TGTGCCAGCAGCCCCTCGGGGGCCCTCAAGATTGAGCAGTACTTC.